This is a list of T cell receptor beta chains from one sample in a study of identical twins. TCRdb re-analysed the 5' RACE reads in MiXCR, keeping a single row per CDR3 protein. Of approximately 1.8 million distinct CDR3 sequences listed, less than 40% are singletons. Sequencing input: cord blood. The receptors were sampled from a newborn girl in good health. CDR3s include the opening cysteine and the closing phenylalanine or tryptophan. D genes are given only for firm matches. A clone size is listed for some rows: how often the clone was seen (once, few, many), or a class if it is expanded.

d_call j_call clone_size v_call cdr3_nt cdr3_aa
TRBD1 TRBJ2-3 few TRBV29-1 TGCAGCGGGATGCAGGGGGCCGGCACAGATACGCAGTATTTT CSGMQGAGTDTQYF
- TRBJ2-5 few TRBV5-1 TGCGCCAGCAGCTTGGGACTAGGTCGAGAGACCCAGTACTTC CASSLGLGRETQYF
- TRBJ2-5 - TRBV6-5 TGTGCCAGCAGTAGGGAGACGGTCTCCTACGAGCGGTACTTC CASSRETVSYERYF
TRBD2 TRBJ2-1 - TRBV6-5 TGTGCCAGCAGTTACCGGGGACTAGCGACCTACAATGAGCAGTTCTTC CASSYRGLATYNEQFF
TRBD2 TRBJ2-1 few TRBV7-6 TGTGCCAGCAGCTTAGGATTAGCGGGGGGGTTCGATGAGCAGTTCTTC CASSLGLAGGFDEQFF
- TRBJ1-4 - TRBV20-1 TGCAGTGGGGCAGGGAATGAAAAACTGTTTTTT CSGAGNEKLFF
- TRBJ2-3 few TRBV27 TGTGCCAGCAGTGAAGAATCCGGGATCCGAACGCAGTATTTT CASSEESGIRTQYF
- TRBJ2-1 - TRBV20-1 TGCAGTGCTAGAGATGGCCCGGGGATAGGAGAGACCCAGTTCTTC CSARDGPGIGETQFF
TRBD1 TRBJ2-1 - TRBV20-1 TGCAGTGCTCACAACAGGGGGTTCTACAATGAGCAGTTCTTC CSAHNRGFYNEQFF
TRBD1 TRBJ1-5 few TRBV4-2 TGTGCCAGCAGCCACCACAGGGGACTAGATCCCCAGCATTTT CASSHHRGLDPQHF
- TRBJ2-4 - TRBV10-3 TGTGCCATCAGTGACAACTATGGGCGAGCCAAAAACATTCAGTACTTC CAISDNYGRAKNIQYF
- TRBJ2-6 many TRBV4-2 TGTGCCAGCAGCCAAGATACCTCTGGGGCCAACGTCCTGACTTTC CASSQDTSGANVLTF
- TRBJ2-7 few TRBV28 TGTGCCAGCAGTTTCGACTATAGGGGACGCTCCTACGAGCAGTACTTC CASSFDYRGRSYEQYF
- TRBJ2-4 once TRBV7-9 TGTGCCAGCAGCTCCTTAACGGACATTAGGGCCAAAAACATTCAGTACTTC CASSSLTDIRAKNIQYF
TRBD1 TRBJ1-2 many TRBV29-1 TGCAGCGCCCCTCTGACAGGGAATGGCTACACCTTC CSAPLTGNGYTF
TRBD2 TRBJ2-5 - TRBV4-1 TGCGCCAGCAGCCAATTTGGACTAGCGGGAGCTGAGACCCAGTACTTC CASSQFGLAGAETQYF
TRBD2 TRBJ2-1 - TRBV5-1 TGCGCCAGCAGCTTGCCTAGCGGGAAAAGTAGCTCCTACAACGAGCGGTTCTTC CASSLPSGKSSSYNERFF
- TRBJ1-4 - TRBV20-1 TGCAGTGCTAGAGATGGGGCAGGGAGGAGGGAAAAACTGTTTTTT CSARDGAGRREKLFF
TRBD1 TRBJ1-5 few TRBV27 TGTGCCAGCAGTTCTGACAGGGGATCTTTCAATCAGCCCCAGCATTTT CASSSDRGSFNQPQHF